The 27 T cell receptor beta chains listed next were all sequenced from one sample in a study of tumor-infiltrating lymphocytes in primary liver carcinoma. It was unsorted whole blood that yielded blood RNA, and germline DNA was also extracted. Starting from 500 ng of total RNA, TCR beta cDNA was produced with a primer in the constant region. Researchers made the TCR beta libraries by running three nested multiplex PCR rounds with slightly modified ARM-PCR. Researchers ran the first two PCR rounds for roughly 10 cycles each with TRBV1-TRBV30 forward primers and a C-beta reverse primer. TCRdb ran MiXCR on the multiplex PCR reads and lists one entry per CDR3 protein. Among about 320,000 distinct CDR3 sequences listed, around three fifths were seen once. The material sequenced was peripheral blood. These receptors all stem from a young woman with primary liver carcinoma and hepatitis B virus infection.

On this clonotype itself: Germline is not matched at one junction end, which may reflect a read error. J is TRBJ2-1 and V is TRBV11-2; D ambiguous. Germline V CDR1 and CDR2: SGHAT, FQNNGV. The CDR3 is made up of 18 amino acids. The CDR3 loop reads CASSLDDPSLRFYNKQFF. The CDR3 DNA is TGTGCCAGCAGCTTAGATGATCCCAGTCTCCGGTTCTACAATAAGCAGTTCTTC.

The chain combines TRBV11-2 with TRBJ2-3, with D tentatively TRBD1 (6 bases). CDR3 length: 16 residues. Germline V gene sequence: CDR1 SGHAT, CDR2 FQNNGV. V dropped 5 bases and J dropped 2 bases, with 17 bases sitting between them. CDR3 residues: CASSRRSTGNTDTQYF. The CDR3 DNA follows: TGTGCCAGCAGCAGAAGAAGTACAGGGAACACAGATACGCAGTATTTT.

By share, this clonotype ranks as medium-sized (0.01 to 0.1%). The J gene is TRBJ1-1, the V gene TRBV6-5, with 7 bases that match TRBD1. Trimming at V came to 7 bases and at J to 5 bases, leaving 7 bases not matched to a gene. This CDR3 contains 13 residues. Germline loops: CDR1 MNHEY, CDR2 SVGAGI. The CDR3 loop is CASNQQGSTEAFF. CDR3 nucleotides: TGTGCCAGCAATCAACAGGGGTCAACTGAAGCTTTCTTT.

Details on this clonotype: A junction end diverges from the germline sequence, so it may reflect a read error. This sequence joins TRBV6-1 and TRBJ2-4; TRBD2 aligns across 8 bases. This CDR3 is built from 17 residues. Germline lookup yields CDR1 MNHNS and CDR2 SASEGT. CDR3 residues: CVSSDLSGGLAKNIQYF. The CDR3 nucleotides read TGTGTCAGCAGTGATCTTTCGGGGGGGCTTGCCAAAAACATTCAGTACTTC.

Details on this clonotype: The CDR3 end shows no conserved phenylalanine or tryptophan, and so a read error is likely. The DNA of the CDR3 is TGTGCCAGCAGCCCAGGGGGTACAGTCGCTGGCTACACCTCC. This translates into CASSPGGTVAGYTS. The V gene is TRBV11-2, the J gene TRBJ1-2, with 7 bases matching TRBD1. Germline values: CDR1 SGHAT, CDR2 FQNNGV. The CDR3 extends over 14 amino acids. The V and J ends lost 5 bases and 7 bases, in that order; junction bases with no gene match: 10.

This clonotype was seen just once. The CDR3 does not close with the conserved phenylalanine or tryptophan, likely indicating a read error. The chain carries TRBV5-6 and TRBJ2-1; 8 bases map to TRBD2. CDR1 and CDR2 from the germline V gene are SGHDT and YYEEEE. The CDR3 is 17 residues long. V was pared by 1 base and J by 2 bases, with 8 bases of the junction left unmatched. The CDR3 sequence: CASSLFASGSTYNEQFI. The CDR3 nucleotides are TGTGCCAGCAGCTTGTTCGCGAGCGGGAGTACCTACAATGAGCAGTTCATC.

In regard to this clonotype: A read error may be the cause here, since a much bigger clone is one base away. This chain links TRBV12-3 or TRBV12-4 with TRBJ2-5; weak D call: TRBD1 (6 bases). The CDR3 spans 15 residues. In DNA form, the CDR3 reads TGTGCCAGCAGTTTAGTCCCAATGGGACAAGAGGCCCAGTACTTC. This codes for CASSLVPMGQEAQYF.

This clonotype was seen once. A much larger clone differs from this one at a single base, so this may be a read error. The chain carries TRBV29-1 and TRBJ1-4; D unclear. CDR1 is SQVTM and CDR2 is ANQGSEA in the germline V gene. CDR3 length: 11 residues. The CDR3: CGVGYNEKLFF. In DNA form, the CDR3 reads TGCGGCGTTGGTTATAATGAAAAACTGTTTTTT.

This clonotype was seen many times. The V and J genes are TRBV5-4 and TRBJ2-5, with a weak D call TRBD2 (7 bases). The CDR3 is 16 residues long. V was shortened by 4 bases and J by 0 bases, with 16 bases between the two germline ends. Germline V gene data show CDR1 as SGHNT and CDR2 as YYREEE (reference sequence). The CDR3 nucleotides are TGTGCCAGCAGCGTAGGAGGGGGGGTGTACCAAGAGACCCAGTACTTC. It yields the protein CASSVGGGVYQETQYF.

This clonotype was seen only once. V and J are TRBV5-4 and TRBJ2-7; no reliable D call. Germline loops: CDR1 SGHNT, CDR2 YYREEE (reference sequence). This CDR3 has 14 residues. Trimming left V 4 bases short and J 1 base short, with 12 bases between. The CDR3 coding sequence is TGTGCCAGCAGCGAAAGGGTTACGTCCTACGAGCAGTACTTC. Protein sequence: CASSERVTSYEQYF.

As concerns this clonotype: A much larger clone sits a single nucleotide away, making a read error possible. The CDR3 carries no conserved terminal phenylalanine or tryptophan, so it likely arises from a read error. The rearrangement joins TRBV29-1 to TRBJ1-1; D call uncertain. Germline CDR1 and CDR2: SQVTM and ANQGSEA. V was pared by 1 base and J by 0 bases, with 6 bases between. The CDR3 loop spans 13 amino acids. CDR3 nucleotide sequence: TGCAGCGTTGAAGGAGGGATGAACACTGAAGCTTTCTGT. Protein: CSVEGGMNTEAFC.

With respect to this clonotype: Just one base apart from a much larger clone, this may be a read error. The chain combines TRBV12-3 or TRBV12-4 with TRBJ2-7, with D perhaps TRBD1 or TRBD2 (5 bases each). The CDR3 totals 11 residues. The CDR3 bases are TGTGCCAGCAGCGAACGGGGCGAGCAGTGCTTC. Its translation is CASSERGEQCF.

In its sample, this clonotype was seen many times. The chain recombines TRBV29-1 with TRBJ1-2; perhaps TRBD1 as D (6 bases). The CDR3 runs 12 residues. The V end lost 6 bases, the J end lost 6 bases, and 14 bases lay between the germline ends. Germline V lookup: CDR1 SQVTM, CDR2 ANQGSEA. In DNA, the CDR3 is TGCAGCGTCGGTCAGGGGTTCAATGGCTACACCTTC. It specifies CSVGQGFNGYTF.

For the CDR3, the DNA is TGTGCCAGCTCGGCCGGGAGGGCCGACCTAGAGACCCAGTACTTC. Encoded protein: CASSAGRADLETQYF. The chain carries TRBV4-2 and TRBJ2-5; 8 bases are a match to TRBD2. This CDR3 contains 15 residues. Germline V gene sequence: CDR1 LGHNA, CDR2 YNFKEQ. Trimming took 8 bases from V and 4 from J; bases not matched to a gene: 12.

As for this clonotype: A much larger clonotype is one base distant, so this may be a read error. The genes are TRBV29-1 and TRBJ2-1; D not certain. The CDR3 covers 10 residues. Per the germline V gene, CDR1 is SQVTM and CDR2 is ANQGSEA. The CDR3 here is CGVRTNEQFF. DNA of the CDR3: TGCGGCGTCCGTACGAATGAGCAGTTCTTC.

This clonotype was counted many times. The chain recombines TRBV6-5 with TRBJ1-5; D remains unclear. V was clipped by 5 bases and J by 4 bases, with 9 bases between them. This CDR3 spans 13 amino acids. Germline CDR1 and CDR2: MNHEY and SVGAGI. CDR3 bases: TGTGCCAGCAGTACCGACACAAATCAGCCCCAGCATTTT. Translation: CASSTDTNQPQHF.

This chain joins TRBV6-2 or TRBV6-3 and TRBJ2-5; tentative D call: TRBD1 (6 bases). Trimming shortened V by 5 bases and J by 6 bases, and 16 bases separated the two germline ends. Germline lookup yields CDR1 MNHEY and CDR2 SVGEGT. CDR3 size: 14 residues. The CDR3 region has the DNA TGTGCCAGCAGTACTACAGGGCAGGCAAAGACCCAGTACTTC. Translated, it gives CASSTTGQAKTQYF.

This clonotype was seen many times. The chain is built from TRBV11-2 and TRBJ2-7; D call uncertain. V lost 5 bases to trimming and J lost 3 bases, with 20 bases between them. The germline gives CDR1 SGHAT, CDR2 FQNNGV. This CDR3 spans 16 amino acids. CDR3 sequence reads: CASSPPLRTPDYEQYF. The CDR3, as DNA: TGTGCCAGCAGCCCCCCTCTCCGAACCCCCGACTACGAGCAGTACTTC.

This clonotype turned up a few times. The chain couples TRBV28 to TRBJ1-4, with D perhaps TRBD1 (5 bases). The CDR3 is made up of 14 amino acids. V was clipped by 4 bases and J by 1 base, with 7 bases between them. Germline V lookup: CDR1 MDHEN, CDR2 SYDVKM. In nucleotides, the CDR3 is TGTGCCAGCAGTTCTCAGGGAACTAATGAAAAACTGTTTTTT. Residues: CASSSQGTNEKLFF.

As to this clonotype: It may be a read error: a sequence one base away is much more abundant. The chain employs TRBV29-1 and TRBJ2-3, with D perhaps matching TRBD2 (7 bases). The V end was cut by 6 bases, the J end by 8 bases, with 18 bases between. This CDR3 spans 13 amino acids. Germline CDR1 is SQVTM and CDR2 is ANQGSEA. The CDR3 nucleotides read TGCAGCGTCGCCCGGGGGCCGGGGGGTACGCAGTATTTT. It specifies CSVARGPGGTQYF.

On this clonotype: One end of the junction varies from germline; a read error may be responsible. The CDR3 DNA follows: TGTGCCAACAGCTTAGATCCGGGCTATCGCGAGCAGTTCTTC. Protein sequence: CANSLDPGYREQFF. The rearrangement links TRBV11-2 to TRBJ2-1; D gene unclear. CDR3 length equals 14 residues. From germline, CDR1 is SGHAT and CDR2 FQNNGV.

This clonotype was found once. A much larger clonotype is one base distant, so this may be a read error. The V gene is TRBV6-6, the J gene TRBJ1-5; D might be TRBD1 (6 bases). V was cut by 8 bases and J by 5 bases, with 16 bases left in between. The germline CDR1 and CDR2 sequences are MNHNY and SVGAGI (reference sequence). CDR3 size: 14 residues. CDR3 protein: CASDRAGDHQPQHF. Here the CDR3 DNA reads TGTGCCAGCGATAGGGCAGGGGACCATCAGCCCCAGCATTTT.

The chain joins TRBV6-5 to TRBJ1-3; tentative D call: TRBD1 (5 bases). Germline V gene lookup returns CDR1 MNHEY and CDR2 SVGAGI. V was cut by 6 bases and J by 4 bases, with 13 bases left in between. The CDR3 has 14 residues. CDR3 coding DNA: TGTGCCAGCAGGCCCCCTGGGGGGGGAAACACCATATATTTT. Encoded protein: CASRPPGGGNTIYF.

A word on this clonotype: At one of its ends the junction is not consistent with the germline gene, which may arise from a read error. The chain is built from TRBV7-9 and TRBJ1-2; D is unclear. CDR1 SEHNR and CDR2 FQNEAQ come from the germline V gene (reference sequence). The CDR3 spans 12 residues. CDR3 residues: CTSSTRPDGYTF. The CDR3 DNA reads TGTACCAGCAGCACCCGACCTGATGGCTACACCTTC.

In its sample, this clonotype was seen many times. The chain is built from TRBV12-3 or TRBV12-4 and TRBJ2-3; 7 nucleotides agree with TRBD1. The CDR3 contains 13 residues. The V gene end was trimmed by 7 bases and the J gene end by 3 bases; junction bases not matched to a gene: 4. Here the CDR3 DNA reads TGTGCCAGCACAGACAGGGTGACAGATACGCAGTATTTT. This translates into CASTDRVTDTQYF.

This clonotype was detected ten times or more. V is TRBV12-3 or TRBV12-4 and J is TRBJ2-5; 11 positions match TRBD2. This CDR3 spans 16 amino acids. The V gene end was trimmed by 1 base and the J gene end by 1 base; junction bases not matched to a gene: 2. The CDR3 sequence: CASSLGLAGFQETQYF. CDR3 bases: TGTGCCAGCAGTTTAGGACTAGCGGGGTTCCAAGAGACCCAGTACTTC.

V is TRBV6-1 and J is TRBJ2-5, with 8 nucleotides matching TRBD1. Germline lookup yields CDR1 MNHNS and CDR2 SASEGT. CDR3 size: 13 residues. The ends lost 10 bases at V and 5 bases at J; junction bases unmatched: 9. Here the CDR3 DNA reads TGTGCCACGTTACCACAGGGGGTTGAGACCCAGTACTTC. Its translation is CATLPQGVETQYF.